This T cell receptor beta chain came from a study of a mutant IDH1 vaccine in newly diagnosed glioma. General study results and limits: Of all patients, nearly 95% showed vaccine-induced immune responses.

With respect to this clone: What it binds is not known.

The repertoire was sequenced with immunoSEQ multiplex PCR; TCRdb's copy has only in-frame clones and lacks some. Of roughly 86,000 clones listed, about 81% were seen once; the top ten hold around 5%. Time point defined: week 47, end of study. With topical imiquimod, each dose of the vaccine consisted of 300 ug of mutant IDH1 20-mer peptide. Donors had new WHO grade 3 or 4 IDH1-mutant, ATRX-lost astrocytomas. This sequence was found in a man aged 35-49 years with glioma. Sequenced material: PBMCs, taken from a glioma patient whose treatment included an IDH1 peptide vaccine.

The CDR3 nucleotides are TGTGCCAGCAGCTTGCCAGGGGAATTCACAGATACGCAGTATTTT. This codes for CASSLPGEFTDTQYF. The rearrangement joins TRBV5-6 to TRBJ2-3, with D possibly matching TRBD1 (6 bases). V lost 1 base and J 2 bases, leaving 11 bases between the germline ends. This CDR3 is 15 amino acids long. Germline CDR1 reads SGHDT; CDR2 reads YYEEEE.